This TCR beta chain emerged from a study of OX40 agonist ivuxolimab in advanced cancers. This CDR3 contains 14 residues. Germline CDR1 ENHRY, CDR2 SYGVKD. The V segment lost 4 bases and the J segment 1 base; nucleotides outside the gene matches: 2. Method: immunoSEQ multiplex PCR; TCRdb's copy keeps in-frame clones and lacks some. The sample lists some 39,000 clones, about 90% occurring once. The sequencing used CD4+ or CD8+ T cells sorted from blood, collected in a trial of the OX40 agonist ivuxolimab. The chain links TRBV10-3 to TRBJ2-7; 9 nucleotides align to TRBD1. This receptor was identified in an adult with an advanced solid tumor such as melanoma, head and neck, liver or kidney cancer. CDR3: CAISGDRVSYEQYF. The CDR3 DNA reads TGTGCCATCAGTGGGGACAGGGTTTCCTACGAGCAGTACTTC.